The next 27 T cell receptor beta chains were all read from a single sample in a study of T-cell reconstitution after alpha-beta-depleted transplantation in children. The authors prepared the TCRbeta library with unique molecular identifiers. Via MiXCR, TCRdb re-called the PCR reads, giving one row per CDR3 protein. The sample carries a few hundred thousand distinct CDR3 sequences, under 13% recorded once. The sample here was PBMCs from the stem cell graft donor, taken from the stem cell graft. These receptors originate from a human donor who donated a stem cell graft to a child with acute lymphoblastic leukemia.

V and J are TRBV5-6 and TRBJ1-1, with 7 bases fitting TRBD1. V shed 2 bases and J 1 base; nucleotides not matched to a gene: 5. CDR1 SGHDT and CDR2 YYEEEE come from the germline V gene. The CDR3 runs to 15 residues. CDR3 protein: CASSFASGGNTEAFF. The CDR3 DNA is TGTGCCAGCAGCTTCGCCTCAGGGGGGAACACTGAAGCTTTCTTT.

The rearrangement joins TRBV7-9 to TRBJ2-7, with 7 bases that match TRBD1. CDR1 and CDR2 (germline): SEHNR, FQNEAQ (reference sequence). The V gene end was trimmed by 5 bases and the J gene end by 7 bases; junction bases not matched to a gene: 11. There are 14 residues in the CDR3. CDR3 nucleotides: TGTGCCAGCAGCCCCCTCGAGGGGGCGAAGGAGCAGTACTTC. Its translation: CASSPLEGAKEQYF.

This clonotype appeared many times. This chain uses TRBV19 with TRBJ2-1, with TRBD2 as a possible D gene (5 bases). CDR1 is LNHDA, CDR2 SQIVND, per germline (reference sequence). The CDR3 extends over 15 amino acids. Trimming pared 1 base from V and 4 bases from J, leaving 11 bases between. DNA of the CDR3: TGTGCCAGTAGTATAGCGGGGTCGTATTACAATGAGCAGTTCTTC. Its protein product is CASSIAGSYYNEQFF.

This clonotype showed up many times. The V and J genes are TRBV4-1 and TRBJ2-3; 9 bases match TRBD1. V gave up 2 bases and J gave up 0 bases; unmatched junction bases: 3. The CDR3 spans 16 residues. CDR1 is MGHRA, CDR2 YSYEKL, per germline. The DNA for the CDR3 is TGCGCCAGCAGCCAACCCGGGACAGGGAGCACAGATACGCAGTATTTT. This sequence encodes CASSQPGTGSTDTQYF.

In this sample, this clonotype turned up a few times. The chain recombines TRBV6-5 with TRBJ2-1, with 7 bases fitting TRBD2. Germline assignment: CDR1 MNHEY and CDR2 SVGAGI. J was trimmed by 4 bases and V by 2 bases; bases with no gene match: 2. This CDR3 contains 14 residues. The chain's CDR3 is CASSYASGYNEQFF. The CDR3 bases are TGTGCCAGCAGTTACGCTAGCGGATACAATGAGCAGTTCTTC.

Only a few counts were recorded for this clonotype. This chain uses TRBV4-1 with TRBJ1-2; D possibly corresponds to TRBD1 (5 bases). V lost 0 bases and J 8 bases, leaving 13 bases between the germline ends. Germline V gene data show CDR1 as MGHRA and CDR2 as YSYEKL. The CDR3 spans 14 residues. The CDR3 region is CASSQDPGGEGYTF. For the CDR3, the DNA is TGCGCCAGCAGCCAAGACCCCGGGGGTGAGGGCTACACCTTC.

The chain uses TRBV15 and TRBJ1-5; 9 nucleotides align to TRBD1. The CDR3 runs to 19 residues. V was pared by 0 bases and J by 0 bases, with 9 bases of the junction left unmatched. Germline CDR1 is LNHNV and CDR2 is YYDKDF (reference sequence). The CDR3 spells CATSREDRGYPFSNQPQHF. The CDR3 DNA follows: TGTGCCACCAGCAGAGAGGACAGGGGATACCCGTTTAGCAATCAGCCCCAGCATTTT.

V and J are TRBV5-1 and TRBJ2-7; 10 nucleotides align to TRBD1. The CDR3 has 15 amino acids. Germline V gene lookup returns CDR1 SGHRS and CDR2 YFSETQ. The trim removed 0 bases at V and 3 bases at J, leaving 3 bases unmatched. The chain's CDR3 is CASSLVDRGHYEQYF. The CDR3 DNA follows: TGCGCCAGCAGCTTGGTTGACAGGGGGCACTACGAGCAGTACTTC. Based on the CDR3 plus reference TRBV5-1 and TRBJ2-7, the full variable domain is KAGVTQTPRYLIKTRGQQVTLSCSPISGHRSVSWYQQTPGQGLQFLFEYFSETQRNKGNFPGRFSGRQFSNSRSEMNVSTLELGDSALYLCASSLVDRGHYEQYFGPGTRLTVT.

The chain recombines TRBV19 with TRBJ1-5; D remains ambiguous. The CDR3 has 13 amino acids. Germline assignment: CDR1 LNHDA and CDR2 SQIVND (reference sequence). Deletions cut 0 bases from V and 7 bases from J, with 7 bases between. CDR3 protein: CASSIELNQPQHF. The CDR3 coding sequence is TGTGCCAGTAGTATAGAGCTCAACCAGCCCCAGCATTTT.

In this sample, this clonotype turned up a few times. The chain uses TRBV7-9 and TRBJ2-7; 9 bases map to TRBD2. The V and J ends lost 5 bases and 0 bases, in that order; junction bases with no gene match: 11. The CDR3 runs to 17 residues. Germline CDR1 SEHNR, CDR2 FQNEAQ (reference sequence). The CDR3, as DNA: TGTGCCAGCAGCCCCATCGGACTAGCGTCGGACTCCTACGAGCAGTACTTC. It codes for CASSPIGLASDSYEQYF.

The table lists this clonotype with many counts. The genes are TRBV20-1 and TRBJ2-3, with a possible D match to TRBD1 (7 bases). V shed 4 bases and J shed 6 bases, with 14 bases lying between them. The CDR3 has 13 residues. Germline CDR1 reads DFQATT; CDR2 reads SNEGSKA (reference sequence). CDR3 nucleotide sequence: TGCAGTGCTACTCCAGGGGGGACGGATACGCAGTATTTT. Protein sequence: CSATPGGTDTQYF.

The chain uses TRBV4-1 and TRBJ2-3, with D uncertain. Trimming took off 4 bases at V and 5 bases at J, with 13 bases between the two ends. The CDR3 sequence is 14 residues long. Per the germline V gene, CDR1 is MGHRA and CDR2 is YSYEKL. CDR3 residues: CASSPSDGKDTQYF. CDR3 DNA: TGCGCCAGCAGCCCTTCGGACGGAAAAGATACGCAGTATTTT.

This clonotype was counted only a few times. The chain joins TRBV7-2 to TRBJ2-7; 8 bases line up with TRBD2. The CDR3 totals 15 residues. With 1 base clipped from V and 3 bases from J, the junction kept 5 bases outside the gene matches. Germline V CDR1 and CDR2: SGHTA, FQGNSA. CDR3 sequence reads: CASSLEIAGNYEQYF. CDR3 bases: TGTGCCAGCAGCTTAGAAATAGCGGGGAACTACGAGCAGTACTTC.

This clonotype was counted a few times. The gene calls are TRBV5-1 and TRBJ2-5, with D perhaps matching TRBD1 (6 bases). The CDR3 contains 15 residues. CDR1 and CDR2 (germline): SGHRS, YFSETQ. Trimming cost V 5 bases and J 4 bases, with 18 bases left between them. CDR3 loop: CASRFGSGQRETQYF. The CDR3 bases are TGCGCCAGCAGATTTGGTAGTGGACAGAGAGAGACCCAGTACTTC.

The sample holds many counts of this clonotype. The chain employs TRBV4-1 and TRBJ1-6; no firm D call. Germline CDR1 and CDR2: MGHRA and YSYEKL. V was shortened by 1 base and J by 7 bases, with 20 bases between the two germline ends. This CDR3 spans 18 amino acids. CDR3 in DNA: TGCGCCAGCAGCCAAGTGCCTGGTCAGGAGGATAAGAATTCACCCCTCCACTTT. This gives the protein CASSQVPGQEDKNSPLHF.

The chain carries TRBV9 and TRBJ2-2, with TRBD2 matching over 10 bases. J lost 3 bases, V lost 1 base, and 3 bases had no gene match. The CDR3 consists of 16 residues. CDR1 SGDLS and CDR2 YYNGEE come from the germline V gene. DNA of the CDR3: TGTGCCAGCAGCGTAAGGACTAGCGGAGACACCGGGGAGCTGTTTTTT. Protein product: CASSVRTSGDTGELFF.

The genes are TRBV20-1 and TRBJ2-7; D gene ambiguous. This CDR3 comprises 12 residues. Germline V CDR1 and CDR2: DFQATT, SNEGSKA (reference sequence). V was trimmed by 5 bases and J by 2 bases, leaving 10 bases between them. The CDR3 nucleotides are TGCAGTGCTTCCCGCGGCGCCTACGAGCAGTACTTC. Translating gives CSASRGAYEQYF.

This clonotype was counted ten times or more. The V and J genes are TRBV5-1 and TRBJ2-3; TRBD2 agrees at 13 bases. V shed 0 bases, J shed 0 bases, and the junction held 1 base outside the gene matches. Germline V gene sequence: CDR1 SGHRS, CDR2 YFSETQ. The CDR3 loop spans 17 amino acids. The CDR3 coding sequence is TGCGCCAGCAGCTTGGGGACTAGCGGGAGAAGCACAGATACGCAGTATTTT. Translating it yields CASSLGTSGRSTDTQYF.

This clonotype has at least ten counts. This chain uses TRBV6-1 with TRBJ1-1, with D unresolved. CDR3 length equals 13 residues. Germline V gives CDR1 MNHNS, CDR2 SASEGT. The V end was cut by 2 bases, the J end by 5 bases, with 9 bases between. CDR3 DNA sequence: TGTGCCAGCAGTGAAAACGGTCTGACTGAAGCTTTCTTT. Its protein product is CASSENGLTEAFF.

There are many counts of this clonotype. The chain has TRBV15 and TRBJ2-1; D is perhaps TRBD1 or TRBD2 (5 bases each). The V gene lost 8 bases and the J gene lost 7 bases, with 18 bases spanning the gap. The CDR3 is made up of 14 amino acids. Germline lookup yields CDR1 LNHNV and CDR2 YYDKDF (reference sequence). CDR3 sequence (DNA): TGTGCCACCGGGGGATTGGACCCATTGAATGAGCAGTTCTTC. It translates to CATGGLDPLNEQFF. Full variable domain (remainder filled in from reference TRBV15 and TRBJ2-1): DAMVIQNPRYQVTQFGKPVTLSCSQTLNHNVMYWYQQKSSQAPKLLFHYYDKDFNNEADTPDNFQSRRPNTSFCFLDIRSPGLGDTAMYLCATGGLDPLNEQFFGPGTRLTVL.

This clonotype was picked up a small number of times. The V and J genes are TRBV4-3 and TRBJ2-3; D uncertain. The CDR3 has 16 residues. Germline values: CDR1 LGHNA, CDR2 YSLEER. Trimming shortened V by 0 bases and J by 2 bases, and 12 bases separated the two germline ends. The CDR3 loop is CASSQDPRIPTDTQYF. As DNA, the CDR3 is TGCGCCAGCAGCCAAGATCCCCGGATCCCCACAGATACGCAGTATTTT.

This clonotype was seen at least ten times. The V call is TRBV27, the J call TRBJ1-5; D not resolved. Germline CDR1 reads MNHEY; CDR2 reads SMNVEV (reference sequence). V shed 5 bases and J shed 4 bases, with 18 bases lying between them. The CDR3 has 16 amino acids. The CDR3 sequence: CASSPREPMSNQPQHF. In DNA, the CDR3 is TGTGCCAGCAGTCCTAGAGAGCCAATGTCGAATCAGCCCCAGCATTTT.

The rearrangement joins TRBV11-2 to TRBJ2-1, with 11 positions matching TRBD2. V shed 0 bases, J shed 5 bases, and the junction held 12 bases outside the gene matches. Germline V gene data show CDR1 as SGHAT and CDR2 as FQNNGV. This CDR3 has 19 residues. The CDR3 DNA follows: TGTGCCAGCAGCTTAGACCGAAATAGCGGGAGGGCCTCGGACAATGAGCAGTTCTTC. Amino acids: CASSLDRNSGRASDNEQFF.

This clonotype was seen ten or more times. The chain has TRBV11-1 and TRBJ2-7; 11 bases fit TRBD2. The CDR3 totals 15 residues. Trimming removed 3 bases from V and 0 bases from J; junction bases left unmatched: 1. Germline V gene lookup returns CDR1 SGHAT and CDR2 FQDESV (reference sequence). CDR3 sequence (DNA): TGTGCCAGCAGCTTCGGGACTAGCGGCTCCTACGAGCAGTACTTC. Residues: CASSFGTSGSYEQYF.

This clonotype was detected only a few times. The chain carries TRBV15 and TRBJ1-2; 8 bases match TRBD1. Looked up from germline, CDR1 is LNHNV and CDR2 is YYDKDF (reference sequence). There are 13 residues in the CDR3. V dropped 3 bases and J dropped 5; count of bases not matched to a gene: 2. The CDR3 loop is CATSRGQEYGYTF. The CDR3 DNA reads TGTGCCACCAGCAGGGGACAGGAGTATGGCTACACCTTC.

This clonotype has a handful of counts. The chain has TRBV12-3 or TRBV12-4 and TRBJ2-1, with D tentatively TRBD2 (6 bases). Trimming left V 4 bases short and J 7 bases short, with 29 bases between. The CDR3 contains 19 residues. The CDR3 sequence is CASSSNPHFAGPTNNEQFF. As DNA, the CDR3 is TGTGCCAGCAGTTCGAACCCCCACTTTGCGGGACCGACCAATAATGAGCAGTTCTTC.

CDR3 loop: CASRQGAEDEQYF. CDR3 in DNA: TGTGCCAGCAGACAGGGGGCGGAGGACGAGCAGTACTTC. This chain links TRBV7-2 with TRBJ2-7, with TRBD1 matching over 9 bases. J gave up 5 bases and V 6 bases, and 5 bases lay outside the gene matches. Germline V lookup: CDR1 SGHTA, CDR2 FQGNSA. The CDR3 has 13 residues.